This T cell receptor (beta chain) was found in a study of blood T cell repertoires in COVID-19. How the authors handled the data: Quantification of nucleated cells was approximated via reference gene primer amplification. Assay: immunoSEQ multiplex PCR; the TCRdb copy retains only in-frame clones and omits some. V and J calls and clone size are as listed in that table; D and trimming were resolved from the DNA. The top ten hold approximately 2% of the sample, which has 150,000 to 200,000 clones, around 87% seen once. Trimming stripped 4 bases from V and 5 bases from J, with 13 bases between. CDR1 SNHLY and CDR2 FYNNEI come from the germline V gene. This CDR3 has 14 residues. Participants, about 18 to 90 years old, spanned fewer than 25 US areas. Participant-reported clinical history was the basis for cohort assignment. Recovery among Cohort 3 donors was established by two negative PCRs, clearance, or symptom resolution.

The sequenced sample consisted of PBMCs or T cells enriched from blood (not recorded which). The chain employs TRBV2 and TRBJ2-3; D is possibly TRBD2 (6 bases). This clonotype was obtained from a woman in her 30s who had recovered from COVID-19. The CDR3 DNA follows: TGTGCCAGCAGTGTGGCGGGAACGGGAGATACGCAGTATTTT. Translated, it gives CASSVAGTGDTQYF.